Following are 17 T cell receptor beta chains from one sample sequenced in a study of control samples from healthy donors and cancer patients. The protocol was immunoSEQ multiplex PCR, while the TCRdb copy is restricted to in-frame clones and leaves out a portion. The data contain about 180,000 clones, under 95% of them singletons. Sequences were obtained from blood. Receptors were obtained from a woman aged 18 to 35 in good health.

The chain links TRBV6-4 to TRBJ2-1; TRBD2 matches 9 bases. Trimming removed 3 bases from V and 6 bases from J; junction bases left unmatched: 12. Germline V gene lookup returns CDR1 MRHNA and CDR2 SNTAGT. CDR3 length: 17 amino acids. CDR3 sequence: CASSEAPGGGAFNEQFF. The CDR3, as DNA: TGTGCCAGCAGTGAGGCTCCTGGCGGGGGGGCTTTCAATGAGCAGTTCTTC.

This chain connects TRBV29-1 to TRBJ1-4, with a tentative D call TRBD1 (5 bases). Germline CDR1 reads SQVTM; CDR2 reads ANQGSEA. V was trimmed by 7 bases and J by 8 bases, leaving 11 bases between them. This CDR3 region has 11 residues. CDR3 amino acids: CSAGSGEKLFF. The DNA for the CDR3 is TGCAGCGCTGGCTCAGGGGAAAAACTGTTTTTT.

The count of this clone is one. The gene calls are TRBV6-4 and TRBJ2-2; 8 bases are shared with TRBD2. Unmatched junction bases numbered 1, after V lost 4 bases and J lost 3 bases. CDR1 MRHNA and CDR2 SNTAGT come from the germline V gene. The CDR3 has 14 residues. CDR3 loop: CASSGGLDTGELFF. For the CDR3, the DNA is TGTGCCAGCAGTGGGGGACTAGACACCGGGGAGCTGTTTTTT.

This chain joins TRBV6-5 and TRBJ2-1; D is possibly TRBD1 (5 bases). This CDR3 comprises 14 residues. Looked up from germline, CDR1 is MNHEY and CDR2 is SVGAGI. V was shortened by 2 bases and J by 12 bases, with 17 bases between the two germline ends. The CDR3 region has the DNA TGTGCCAGCAGTTACGATCCGTCTTATAGGGGGCAGTTCTTC. Encoded protein: CASSYDPSYRGQFF.

This chain joins TRBV12-3 or TRBV12-4 and TRBJ1-2; perhaps TRBD1 as D (5 bases). The V gene lost 6 bases and the J gene lost 2 bases, with 10 bases spanning the gap. There are 13 residues in the CDR3. CDR3 coding DNA: TGTGCCAGCAGCCTGGGACCCAACTATGGCTACACCTTC. It yields the protein CASSLGPNYGYTF.

Only one count was recorded for this clone. The chain employs TRBV18 and TRBJ1-2, with D unclear. Deletions cut 7 bases from V and 3 bases from J, with 27 bases between. CDR3 length: 18 residues. CDR1 and CDR2 from the germline V gene are KGHSH and LQKENI. The CDR3: CASFNPGGRNAEYYGYTF. DNA for the CDR3: TGTGCCAGCTTCAACCCGGGAGGGAGAAACGCCGAGTACTATGGCTACACCTTC.

This sequence joins TRBV29-1 and TRBJ2-1; 7 bases are shared with TRBD1. There are 12 residues in the CDR3. The J segment lost 6 bases and the V segment lost 7 bases, leaving 6 bases of the junction unmatched. In germline, CDR1 is SQVTM, CDR2 ANQGSEA. CDR3 coding DNA: TGCAGCGGCCGGACAGGTATCAATGAGCAGTTCTTC. Encoded protein: CSGRTGINEQFF.

The chain recombines TRBV7-3 with TRBJ2-1; 8 bases fit TRBD2. Germline CDR1 is SGHTA and CDR2 is FQGTGA. V lost 0 bases and J lost 7; bases outside the gene matches: 17. The CDR3 loop spans 19 amino acids. The CDR3 region has the DNA TGTGCCAGCAGCTTAACGGATCCTCGGGCGGGGGGACGGAGAAATGAGCAGTTCTTC. Translating gives CASSLTDPRAGGRRNEQFF.

The chain joins TRBV9 to TRBJ1-2; D might be TRBD1 (5 bases). V was pared by 4 bases and J by 0 bases, with 16 bases between. CDR1 and CDR2 from the germline V gene are SGDLS and YYNGEE. This CDR3 is 16 amino acids long. CDR3 sequence: CASSPGNSPANYGYTF. The DNA for the CDR3 is TGTGCCAGCAGCCCAGGGAATAGTCCGGCTAACTATGGCTACACCTTC.

V and J are TRBV19 and TRBJ2-3; D ambiguous. V lost 1 base to trimming and J lost 6 bases, with 11 bases between them. This CDR3 comprises 14 residues. Per the germline V gene, CDR1 is LNHDA and CDR2 is SQIVND (reference sequence). CDR3 nucleotide sequence: TGTGCCAGTAGTATAGCTCTCGGGCCCGATACGCAGTATTTT. This sequence encodes CASSIALGPDTQYF.

The rearrangement uses TRBV10-3 and TRBJ1-6; TRBD1 matches 7 bases. CDR1 is ENHRY, CDR2 SYGVKD, per germline. The length of the CDR3 is 14 residues. The V and J ends lost 4 bases and 8 bases, in that order; junction bases with no gene match: 5. The CDR3 bases are TGTGCCATCAGTGGTGGCAGGGGGGATTCACCCCTCCACTTT. Translated: CAISGGRGDSPLHF.

CDR3 sequence (DNA): TGTGCCAGCAGCGGGGGACAGGGGGGGGCTGGGGCCAACGTCCTGACTTTC. Protein sequence: CASSGGQGGAGANVLTF. J is TRBJ2-6 and V is TRBV6-2 or TRBV6-3, with 11 nucleotides matching TRBD1. Per the germline V gene, CDR1 is MNHEY and CDR2 is SVGEGT. The V gene end was trimmed by 6 bases and the J gene end by 2 bases; junction bases not matched to a gene: 6. This CDR3 is 17 amino acids long.

The rearrangement joins TRBV5-1 to TRBJ2-5; 11 bases fit TRBD2. Germline V CDR1 and CDR2: SGHRS, YFSETQ. This CDR3 is built from 16 residues. V shed 3 bases, J shed 5 bases, and the junction held 9 bases outside the gene matches. The CDR3 DNA reads as TGCGCCAGCAGCTCAATCGGGACTAGCGGATCTGAGACCCAGTACTTC. Translated, it gives CASSSIGTSGSETQYF.

The rearrangement links TRBV10-3 to TRBJ1-2, with D tentatively TRBD1 (6 bases). V lost 0 bases to trimming and J lost 8 bases, with 22 bases between them. Germline CDR1 ENHRY, CDR2 SYGVKD. The CDR3 is 17 residues long. CDR3 protein: CAISESIPNTGRTGYTF. CDR3 coding DNA: TGTGCCATCAGTGAGTCGATCCCTAATACAGGGCGGACGGGCTACACCTTC.

The CDR3 spells CASTLTVNEKLFF. In DNA, the CDR3 is TGTGCCAGCACCCTGACCGTTAATGAAAAACTGTTTTTT. The chain carries TRBV6-5 and TRBJ1-4; unclear D gene. Per the germline V gene, CDR1 is MNHEY and CDR2 is SVGAGI. The V end was cut by 7 bases, the J end by 4 bases, with 10 bases between. The CDR3 is 13 residues long.

This chain links TRBV28 with TRBJ2-7; no firm D call. V was cut by 6 bases and J by 3 bases, with 15 bases left in between. The CDR3 is made up of 14 amino acids. Germline lookup yields CDR1 MDHEN and CDR2 SYDVKM. The CDR3 sequence is CASRPLGQYYEQYF. CDR3 coding DNA: TGTGCCAGCAGACCCCTCGGGCAGTACTACGAGCAGTACTTC.

The chain is built from TRBV4-1 and TRBJ2-7; a weak D match, TRBD1 (5 bases). This CDR3 region has 17 residues. Trimming left V 2 bases short and J 5 bases short, with 22 bases between. Germline CDR1 MGHRA, CDR2 YSYEKL. The CDR3 DNA follows: TGCGCCAGCAGCCAACTAGACATGGGGCTCACGAGGCACGAGCAGTACTTC. Amino acid sequence: CASSQLDMGLTRHEQYF.